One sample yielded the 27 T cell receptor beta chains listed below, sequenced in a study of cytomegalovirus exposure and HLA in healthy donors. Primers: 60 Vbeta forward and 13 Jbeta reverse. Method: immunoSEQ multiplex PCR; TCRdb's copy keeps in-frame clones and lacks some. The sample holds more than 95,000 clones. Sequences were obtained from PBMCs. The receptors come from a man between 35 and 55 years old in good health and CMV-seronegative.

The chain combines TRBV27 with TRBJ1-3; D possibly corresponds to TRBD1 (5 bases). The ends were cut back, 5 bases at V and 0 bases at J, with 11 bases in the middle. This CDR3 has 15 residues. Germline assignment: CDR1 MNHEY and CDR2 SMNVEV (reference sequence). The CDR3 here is CASSTQGPSGNTIYF. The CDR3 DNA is TGTGCCAGCAGTACTCAGGGTCCCTCTGGAAACACCATATATTTT.

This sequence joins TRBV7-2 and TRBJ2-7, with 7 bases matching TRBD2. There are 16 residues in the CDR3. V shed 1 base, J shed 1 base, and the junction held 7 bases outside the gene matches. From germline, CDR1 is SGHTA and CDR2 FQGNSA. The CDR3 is CASSLVGGGGSYEQYF. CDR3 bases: TGTGCCAGCAGCTTAGTTGGCGGGGGTGGGTCCTACGAGCAGTACTTC. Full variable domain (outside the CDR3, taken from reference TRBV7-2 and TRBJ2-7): GAGVSQSPSNKVTEKGKDVELRCDPISGHTALYWYRQSLGQGLEFLIYFQGNSAPDKSGLPSDRFSAERTGGSVSTLTIQRTQQEDSAVYLCASSLVGGGGSYEQYFGPGTRLTVT.

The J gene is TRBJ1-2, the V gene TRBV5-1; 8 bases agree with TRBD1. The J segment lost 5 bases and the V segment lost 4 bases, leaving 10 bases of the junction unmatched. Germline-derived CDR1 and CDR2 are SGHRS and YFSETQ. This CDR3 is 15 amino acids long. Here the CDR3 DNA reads TGCGCCAGCAGCCCGGACGGACAGGGTGGATATGGCTACACCTTC. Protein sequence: CASSPDGQGGYGYTF. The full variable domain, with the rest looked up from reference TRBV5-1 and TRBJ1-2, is KAGVTQTPRYLIKTRGQQVTLSCSPISGHRSVSWYQQTPGQGLQFLFEYFSETQRNKGNFPGRFSGRQFSNSRSEMNVSTLELGDSALYLCASSPDGQGGYGYTFGSGTRLTVV.

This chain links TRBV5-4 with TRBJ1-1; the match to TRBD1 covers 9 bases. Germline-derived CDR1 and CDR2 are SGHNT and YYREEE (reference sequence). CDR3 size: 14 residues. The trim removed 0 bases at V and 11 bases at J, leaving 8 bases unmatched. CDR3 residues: CASSLVGDRVGAFF. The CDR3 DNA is TGTGCCAGCAGCTTGGTTGGGGACAGGGTAGGTGCTTTCTTT.

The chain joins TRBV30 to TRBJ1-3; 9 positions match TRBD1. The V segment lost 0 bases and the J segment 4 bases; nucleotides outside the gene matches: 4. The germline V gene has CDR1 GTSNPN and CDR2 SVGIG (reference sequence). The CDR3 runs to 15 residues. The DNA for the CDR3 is TGTGCCTGGAGTGTCTACAGGGGGCACGGAAACACCATATATTTT. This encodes CAWSVYRGHGNTIYF.

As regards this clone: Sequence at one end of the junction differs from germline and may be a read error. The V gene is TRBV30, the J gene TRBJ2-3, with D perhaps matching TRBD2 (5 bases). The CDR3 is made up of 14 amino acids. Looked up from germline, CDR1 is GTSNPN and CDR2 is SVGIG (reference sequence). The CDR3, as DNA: TGTGCCGGGAGCTGGGCTTCCCTTGGTGATACGCAGTATTTT. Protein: CAGSWASLGDTQYF. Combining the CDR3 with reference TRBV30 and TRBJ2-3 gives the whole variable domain SQTIHQWPATLVQPVGSPLSLECTVEGTSNPNLYWYRQAAGRGLQLLFYSVGIGQISSEVPQNLSASRPQDRQFILSSKKLLLSDSGFYLCAGSWASLGDTQYFGPGTRLTVL.

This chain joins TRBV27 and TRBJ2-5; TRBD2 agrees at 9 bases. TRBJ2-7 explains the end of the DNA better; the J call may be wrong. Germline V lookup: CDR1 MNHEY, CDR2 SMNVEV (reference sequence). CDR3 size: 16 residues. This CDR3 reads CASSLLGSGSGNEQYF. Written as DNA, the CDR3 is TGTGCCAGCAGTCTCCTGGGTAGCGGGAGCGGTAACGAGCAGTACTTC.

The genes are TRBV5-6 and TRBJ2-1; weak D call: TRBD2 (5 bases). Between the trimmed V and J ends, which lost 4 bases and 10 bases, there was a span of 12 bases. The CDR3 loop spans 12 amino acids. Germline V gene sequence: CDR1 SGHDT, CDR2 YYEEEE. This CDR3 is CASSTLAREQFF. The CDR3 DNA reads TGTGCCAGCAGCACCTTAGCGCGGGAGCAGTTCTTC.

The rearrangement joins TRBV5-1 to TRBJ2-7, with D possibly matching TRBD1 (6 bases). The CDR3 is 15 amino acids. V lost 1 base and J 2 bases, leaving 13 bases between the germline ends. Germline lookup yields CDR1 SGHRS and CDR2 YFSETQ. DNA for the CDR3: TGCGCCAGCAGCTTGAGAGGGGGTGGTACCTACGAGCAGTACTTC. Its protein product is CASSLRGGGTYEQYF.

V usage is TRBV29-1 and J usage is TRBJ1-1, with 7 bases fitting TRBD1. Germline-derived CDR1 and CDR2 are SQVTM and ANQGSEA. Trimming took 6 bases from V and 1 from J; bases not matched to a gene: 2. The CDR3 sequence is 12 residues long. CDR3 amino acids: CSVGTANTEAFF. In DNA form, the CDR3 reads TGCAGCGTGGGGACAGCGAACACTGAAGCTTTCTTT.

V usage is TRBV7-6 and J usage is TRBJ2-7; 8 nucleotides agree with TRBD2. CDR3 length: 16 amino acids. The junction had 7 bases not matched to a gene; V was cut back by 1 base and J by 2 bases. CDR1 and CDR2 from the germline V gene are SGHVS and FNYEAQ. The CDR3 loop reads CASSLERSGIPYEQYF. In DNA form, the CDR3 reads TGTGCCAGCAGCTTAGAGCGTAGCGGGATCCCCTACGAGCAGTACTTC.

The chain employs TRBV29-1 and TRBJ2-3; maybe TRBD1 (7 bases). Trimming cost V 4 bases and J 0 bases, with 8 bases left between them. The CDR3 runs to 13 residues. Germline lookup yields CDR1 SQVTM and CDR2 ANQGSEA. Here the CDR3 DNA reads TGCAGCGTTGCAGGGGGGAGCACAGATACGCAGTATTTT. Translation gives CSVAGGSTDTQYF.

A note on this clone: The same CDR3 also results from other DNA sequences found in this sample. The CDR3 loop reads CASSPDRGYEQYF. As DNA, the CDR3 is TGTGCCAGCAGCCCCGACAGGGGCTACGAGCAGTACTTC. The V call is TRBV27, the J call TRBJ2-7, with 8 bases identical to TRBD1. The germline V gene has CDR1 MNHEY and CDR2 SMNVEV (reference sequence). Germline trimming cut 6 bases from V and 3 bases from J; bases unmatched to any gene: 4. The CDR3 covers 13 residues.

CDR3 nucleotides: TGTGCCAGCAGTTTTACGGGACTAGCGGGAGACGGGGGTGAGCAGTTCTTC. This sequence encodes CASSFTGLAGDGGEQFF. V gene TRBV27 combines with J gene TRBJ2-1; 14 bases are shared with TRBD2. Trimming cost V 3 bases and J 9 bases; bases outside gene matches: 10. The CDR3 is 17 residues long. Looked up from germline, CDR1 is MNHEY and CDR2 is SMNVEV (reference sequence).

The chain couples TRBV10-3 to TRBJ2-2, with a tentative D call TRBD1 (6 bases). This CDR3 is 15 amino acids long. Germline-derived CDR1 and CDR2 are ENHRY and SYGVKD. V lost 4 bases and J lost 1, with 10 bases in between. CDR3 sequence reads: CAISGGTRNTGELFF. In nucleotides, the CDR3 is TGTGCCATCAGTGGTGGGACAAGGAACACCGGGGAGCTGTTTTTT.

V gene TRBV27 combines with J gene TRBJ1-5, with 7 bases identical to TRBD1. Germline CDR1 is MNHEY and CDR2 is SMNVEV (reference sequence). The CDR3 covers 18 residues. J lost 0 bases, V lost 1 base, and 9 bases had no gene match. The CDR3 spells CASSLYYRGPTSNQPQHF. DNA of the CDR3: TGTGCCAGCAGTTTATACTACAGGGGTCCTACTAGCAATCAGCCCCAGCATTTT.

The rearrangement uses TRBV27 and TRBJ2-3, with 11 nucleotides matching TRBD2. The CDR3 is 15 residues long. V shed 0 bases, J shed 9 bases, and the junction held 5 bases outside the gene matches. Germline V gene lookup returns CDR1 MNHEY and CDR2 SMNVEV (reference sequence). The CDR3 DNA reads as TGTGCCAGCAGTTTATCGACTAGCGGGGTTATGACGCAGTATTTT. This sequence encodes CASSLSTSGVMTQYF.

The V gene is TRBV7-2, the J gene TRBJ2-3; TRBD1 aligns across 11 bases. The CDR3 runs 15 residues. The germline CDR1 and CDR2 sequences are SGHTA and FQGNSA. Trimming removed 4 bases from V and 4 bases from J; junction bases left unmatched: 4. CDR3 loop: CASSSGQGVSDTQYF. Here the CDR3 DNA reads TGTGCCAGCAGCTCGGGACAGGGGGTTTCAGATACGCAGTATTTT.

CDR3 sequence reads: CASSLTTGVDYGYTF. The CDR3 region has the DNA TGCGCCAGCAGCTTGACCACAGGGGTTGACTATGGCTACACCTTC. The J gene is TRBJ1-2, the V gene TRBV5-1; 7 bases fit TRBD1. V shed 1 base and J 3 bases; nucleotides not matched to a gene: 6. Germline V gene lookup returns CDR1 SGHRS and CDR2 YFSETQ. The CDR3 has 15 amino acids.

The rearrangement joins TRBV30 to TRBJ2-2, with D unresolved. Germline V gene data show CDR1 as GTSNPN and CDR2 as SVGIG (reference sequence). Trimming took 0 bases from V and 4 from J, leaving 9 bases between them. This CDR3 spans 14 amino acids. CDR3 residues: CAWSVGSGTGELFF. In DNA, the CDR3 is TGTGCCTGGAGTGTAGGTTCAGGCACCGGGGAGCTGTTTTTT.

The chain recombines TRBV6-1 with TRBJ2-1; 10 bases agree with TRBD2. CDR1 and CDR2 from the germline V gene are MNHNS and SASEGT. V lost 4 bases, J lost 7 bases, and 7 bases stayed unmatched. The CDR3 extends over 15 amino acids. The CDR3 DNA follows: TGTGCCAGCAGTGCTACCCGGACTAGCGGAAATGAGCAGTTCTTC. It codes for CASSATRTSGNEQFF.

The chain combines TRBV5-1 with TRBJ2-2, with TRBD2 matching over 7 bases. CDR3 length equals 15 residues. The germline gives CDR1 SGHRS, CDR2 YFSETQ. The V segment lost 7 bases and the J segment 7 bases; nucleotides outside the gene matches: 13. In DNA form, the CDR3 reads TGCGCCAGCGCTATGGCGGGGGTTGCTGTCGGGGAGCTGTTTTTT. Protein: CASAMAGVAVGELFF.

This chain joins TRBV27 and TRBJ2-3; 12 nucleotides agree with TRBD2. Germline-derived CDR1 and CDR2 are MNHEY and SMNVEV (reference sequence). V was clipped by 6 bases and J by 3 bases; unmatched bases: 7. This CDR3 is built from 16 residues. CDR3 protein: CASRITSGRWTDTQYF. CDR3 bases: TGTGCCAGCAGAATAACTAGCGGGAGGTGGACAGATACGCAGTATTTT.

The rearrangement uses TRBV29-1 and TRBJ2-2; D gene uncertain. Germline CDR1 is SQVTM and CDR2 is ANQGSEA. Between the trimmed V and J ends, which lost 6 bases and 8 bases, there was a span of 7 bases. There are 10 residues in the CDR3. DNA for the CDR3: TGCAGCGTACTGACAGGGGAGCTGTTTTTT. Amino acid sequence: CSVLTGELFF.

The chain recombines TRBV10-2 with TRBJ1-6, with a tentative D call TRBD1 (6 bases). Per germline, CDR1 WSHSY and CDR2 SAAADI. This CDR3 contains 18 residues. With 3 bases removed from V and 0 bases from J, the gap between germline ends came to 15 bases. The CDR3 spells CASSDSIGGFSYNSPLHF. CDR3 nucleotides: TGCGCCAGCAGTGACTCTATAGGGGGTTTCTCCTATAATTCACCCCTCCACTTT.

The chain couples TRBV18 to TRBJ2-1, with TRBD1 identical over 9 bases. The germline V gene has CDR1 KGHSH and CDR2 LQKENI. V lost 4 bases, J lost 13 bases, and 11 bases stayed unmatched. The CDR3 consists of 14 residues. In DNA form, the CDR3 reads TGTGCCAGCTCACGTGGGACAGGGCCAATAGATCAGTTCTTC. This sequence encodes CASSRGTGPIDQFF.

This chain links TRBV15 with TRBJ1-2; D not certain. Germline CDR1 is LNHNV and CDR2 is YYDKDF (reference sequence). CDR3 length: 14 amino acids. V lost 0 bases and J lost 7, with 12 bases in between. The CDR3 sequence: CATSRDPFLSGYTF. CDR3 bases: TGTGCCACCAGCAGAGATCCCTTCCTGTCTGGCTACACCTTC.